These 25 T cell receptor beta chains share one sample of origin, sequenced in a study of shared clonotypes between healthy human individuals. Some clones are missing from TCRdb's copy, which holds only in-frame ones; the method was immunoSEQ multiplex PCR. Of over 950,000 clones listed, 70% to 85% are singletons. Material for sequencing was memory CD4+ T cells from PBMCs. Subset indicated: CD45RA-negative fraction. These receptor sequences come from a man aged 18-30 years in good health. Some clones in this sample may be carry-over from other donors' samples.

This chain joins TRBV6-6 and TRBJ1-2; D remains ambiguous. V was shortened by 0 bases and J by 7 bases, with 12 bases between the two germline ends. This CDR3 has 14 amino acids. The germline CDR1 and CDR2 sequences are MNHNY and SVGAGI (reference sequence). The CDR3 DNA reads TGTGCCAGCAGTTACTCCTCCTTCGTGGCTGGCTACACCTTC. It yields the protein CASSYSSFVAGYTF.

This chain joins TRBV5-1 and TRBJ1-4, with a tentative D call TRBD1 (5 bases). The CDR3 spans 13 residues. V lost 5 bases, J lost 7 bases, and 12 bases lay in between. The germline gives CDR1 SGHRS, CDR2 YFSETQ. The CDR3 DNA reads as TGCGCCAGCAGGCCGGGGACGGGTGAAAAACTGTTTTTT. Its translation is CASRPGTGEKLFF.

This clone has just a few counts. The chain couples TRBV6-1 to TRBJ2-7, with D uncertain. The CDR3 covers 12 residues. Germline V lookup: CDR1 MNHNS, CDR2 SASEGT. Between the trimmed V and J ends, which lost 7 bases and 0 bases, there was a span of 7 bases. For the CDR3, the DNA is TGTGCCAGCAATCGACTCTCCTACGAGCAGTACTTC. Amino acid sequence: CASNRLSYEQYF.

The chain has TRBV6-1 and TRBJ1-4; D not certain. Germline-derived CDR1 and CDR2 are MNHNS and SASEGT. V was cut by 3 bases and J by 8 bases, with 7 bases left in between. The CDR3 covers 12 residues. The CDR3 here is CASSDRREKLFF. The CDR3 nucleotides are TGTGCCAGCAGTGATAGACGGGAAAAACTGTTTTTT.

This CDR3 reads CASRLPRRERSMGYGYTF. The CDR3 DNA sequence: TGTGCCAGCAGATTACCCCGCAGGGAAAGGTCAATGGGGTATGGCTACACCTTC. The V and J genes are TRBV28 and TRBJ1-2, with D possibly TRBD1 on 5 matching bases. Germline-derived CDR1 and CDR2 are MDHEN and SYDVKM. Trimming removed 6 bases from V and 5 bases from J, with 28 bases in between. The CDR3 totals 18 residues.

The chain links TRBV5-1 to TRBJ2-1, with 7 bases lining up with TRBD1. Germline loops: CDR1 SGHRS, CDR2 YFSETQ. The CDR3 is 15 amino acids. Losses at the gene ends were 5 bases for V and 4 bases for J; bases not matched to a gene: 9. The CDR3 loop reads CASSFSTGIYNEQFF. The CDR3 region has the DNA TGCGCCAGCAGTTTCTCGACAGGGATATACAATGAGCAGTTCTTC. The variable domain in full, with the rest retrieved from reference TRBV5-1 and TRBJ2-1, is KAGVTQTPRYLIKTRGQQVTLSCSPISGHRSVSWYQQTPGQGLQFLFEYFSETQRNKGNFPGRFSGRQFSNSRSEMNVSTLELGDSALYLCASSFSTGIYNEQFFGPGTRLTVL.

The gene calls are TRBV7-3 and TRBJ1-1; D not certain. This CDR3 contains 13 residues. V was shortened by 6 bases and J by 0 bases, with 8 bases between the two germline ends. Per the germline V gene, CDR1 is SGHTA and CDR2 is FQGTGA. This chain's CDR3 is CASSRDLNTEAFF. The CDR3 DNA reads TGTGCCAGCAGTAGAGACCTGAACACTGAAGCTTTCTTT.

The chain uses TRBV4-1 and TRBJ1-1; no firm D call. The V end lost 5 bases, the J end lost 2 bases, and 12 bases lay between the germline ends. There are 14 residues in the CDR3. Germline lookup yields CDR1 MGHRA and CDR2 YSYEKL. The CDR3 DNA follows: TGCGCCAGCAGCTCTCCGACGGCCAACACTGAAGCTTTCTTT. It yields the protein CASSSPTANTEAFF.

This chain uses TRBV2 with TRBJ2-7, with D unclear. CDR1 and CDR2 (germline): SNHLY, FYNNEI. Trimming pared 5 bases from V and 4 bases from J, leaving 15 bases between. The CDR3 covers 14 residues. CDR3: CASSSLAADYEQYF. In DNA, the CDR3 is TGTGCCAGCAGTTCCCTCGCAGCCGATTACGAGCAGTACTTC.

On this clone: Other DNA sequences in the sample encode the same CDR3. The chain recombines TRBV9 with TRBJ1-1; D uncertain. The CDR3 spans 13 residues. Germline CDR1 is SGDLS and CDR2 is YYNGEE. With 1 base removed from V and 0 bases from J, the gap between germline ends came to 4 bases. The DNA for the CDR3 is TGTGCCAGCAGCGTATTGTTGAACACTGAAGCTTTCTTT. Amino acids: CASSVLLNTEAFF.

The rearrangement joins TRBV7-3 to TRBJ2-3; D is undetermined. Germline loops: CDR1 SGHTA, CDR2 FQGTGA. V was pared by 8 bases and J by 0 bases, with 12 bases between. This CDR3 comprises 14 residues. CDR3: CASDRKWSTDTQYF. CDR3 nucleotide sequence: TGTGCCAGCGATAGAAAATGGAGCACAGATACGCAGTATTTT.

This sequence joins TRBV5-1 and TRBJ1-1; no definite D call. This CDR3 is built from 16 residues. Germline lookup yields CDR1 SGHRS and CDR2 YFSETQ. Trimming cost V 3 bases and J 4 bases, with 19 bases left between them. CDR3 in DNA: TGCGCCAGCAGCTCGTCCAACCGCCGTGGGGTCACTGAAGCTTTCTTT. Translated, it gives CASSSSNRRGVTEAFF.

The chain uses TRBV5-1 and TRBJ2-2, with D possibly matching TRBD2 (5 bases). V was shortened by 9 bases and J by 0 bases, with 12 bases between the two germline ends. This CDR3 comprises 14 residues. CDR1 SGHRS and CDR2 YFSETQ come from the germline V gene. In DNA, the CDR3 is TGCGCCACCTCAGGACTTTCGAACACCGGGGAGCTGTTTTTT. Translating it yields CATSGLSNTGELFF.

About this clone itself: The junction departs from the called germline gene at one end, perhaps through a read error. The chain carries TRBV6-1 and TRBJ1-3; 8 bases are shared with TRBD1. The CDR3 contains 12 residues. Germline CDR1 is MNHNS and CDR2 is SASEGT. The CDR3 is CVTGGSGNTIYF. DNA for the CDR3: TGCGTTACAGGGGGCTCTGGAAACACCATATATTTT.

The rearrangement links TRBV5-1 to TRBJ2-7, with 8 bases matching TRBD2. Germline CDR1 is SGHRS and CDR2 is YFSETQ. This CDR3 contains 15 residues. Trimming at V came to 2 bases and at J to 6 bases, leaving 10 bases not matched to a gene. The CDR3: CASSFTSGSPGEQYF. In DNA, the CDR3 is TGCGCCAGCAGCTTCACTAGCGGTTCCCCGGGCGAGCAGTACTTC. The full variable domain, in which reference TRBV5-1 and TRBJ2-7 provide the parts outside the CDR3, is KAGVTQTPRYLIKTRGQQVTLSCSPISGHRSVSWYQQTPGQGLQFLFEYFSETQRNKGNFPGRFSGRQFSNSRSEMNVSTLELGDSALYLCASSFTSGSPGEQYFGPGTRLTVT.

The rearrangement joins TRBV7-5 to TRBJ2-7. TRBV7-5 is termed a pseudogene. The CDR3 totals 15 residues. The CDR3 DNA follows: TGTGTCAGAAGCTACCGTTGGGGATTCTCCTACGAGCAGTACTTC. It specifies CVRSYRWGFSYEQYF.

This chain links TRBV6-5 with TRBJ1-3; 7 bases line up with TRBD1. Trimming at V came to 7 bases and at J to 6 bases, leaving 9 bases not matched to a gene. CDR3 size: 14 residues. Germline CDR1 MNHEY, CDR2 SVGAGI. The CDR3 DNA is TGTGCCAGCACCCTGACAGGGAGAGTAAACACCATATATTTT. Its translation is CASTLTGRVNTIYF.

This clone was seen a single time. The chain combines TRBV30 with TRBJ1-4, with 7 bases aligning to TRBD1. The V segment lost 4 bases and the J segment 8 bases; nucleotides outside the gene matches: 16. The CDR3 length is 16 residues. The germline gives CDR1 GTSNPN, CDR2 SVGIG (reference sequence). Here the CDR3 DNA reads TGTGCCTGGATGACAGGGCGTGGGGGTGGAGGGGAAAAACTGTTTTTT. This translates into CAWMTGRGGGGEKLFF. Combining the CDR3 with reference TRBV30 and TRBJ1-4 gives the whole variable domain SQTIHQWPATLVQPVGSPLSLECTVEGTSNPNLYWYRQAAGRGLQLLFYSVGIGQISSEVPQNLSASRPQDRQFILSSKKLLLSDSGFYLCAWMTGRGGGGEKLFFGSGTQLSVL.

The rearrangement uses TRBV27 and TRBJ2-7; maybe TRBD2 (5 bases). CDR1 MNHEY and CDR2 SMNVEV come from the germline V gene (reference sequence). There are 14 residues in the CDR3. V was cut by 6 bases and J by 3 bases, with 15 bases left in between. CDR3 loop: CASRPHGESYEQYF. Written as DNA, the CDR3 is TGTGCCAGCAGACCGCACGGGGAGAGCTACGAGCAGTACTTC.

The CDR3 region is CASSQVNYGYTF. The DNA for the CDR3 is TGCGCCAGCAGCCAAGTTAACTATGGCTACACCTTC. The chain has TRBV4-1 and TRBJ1-2; no reliable D call. This CDR3 is built from 12 residues. V gave up 1 base and J gave up 1 base, with 1 base separating them. Germline V lookup: CDR1 MGHRA, CDR2 YSYEKL.

This chain links TRBV28 with TRBJ1-2; no definite D call. CDR3 size: 17 residues. From germline, CDR1 is MDHEN and CDR2 SYDVKM. V was pared by 8 bases and J by 8 bases, with 30 bases between. The CDR3 sequence is CASDQIGVFNPGKGYTF. The CDR3 coding sequence is TGTGCCAGCGACCAAATTGGAGTTTTCAACCCTGGGAAGGGCTACACCTTC.

The V call is TRBV13, the J call TRBJ2-7, with TRBD2 matching 11 bases. Germline values: CDR1 PRHDT, CDR2 FYEKMQ (reference sequence). Trimming at V came to 4 bases and at J to 4 bases, leaving 6 bases not matched to a gene. CDR3 length: 15 residues. The DNA for the CDR3 is TGTGCCAGCAGCTCCCAAACTAGCGGGGGATACGAGCAGTACTTC. As protein: CASSSQTSGGYEQYF.

This sequence joins TRBV29-1 and TRBJ2-7; TRBD2 agrees at 12 bases. With V trimmed by 7 bases and J by 3 bases, 4 bases remained unmatched. Germline loops: CDR1 SQVTM, CDR2 ANQGSEA. The CDR3 is 13 residues long. The CDR3 is CSATSGRHYEQYF. The CDR3, as DNA: TGCAGCGCGACTAGCGGGAGACACTACGAGCAGTACTTC.

This clone has only one observation. CDR3 sequence (DNA): TGCGCCAGCAGCTTGGACCCGTCGGGTTCTGGGGCCAACGTCCTGACTTTC. It encodes CASSLDPSGSGANVLTF. This chain uses TRBV5-1 with TRBJ2-6; D is unresolved. This CDR3 has 17 residues. V was clipped by 0 bases and J by 1 base, with 11 bases between them. Germline CDR1 reads SGHRS; CDR2 reads YFSETQ.

This rearrangement joins TRBV28 to TRBJ1-3, with unresolved D. CDR3 length equals 14 residues. Trimming removed 5 bases from V and 0 bases from J, with 8 bases in between. The germline CDR1 and CDR2 sequences are MDHEN and SYDVKM. The CDR3 DNA is TGTGCCAGCAGTACTATTGGCTCTGGAAACACCATATATTTT. This codes for CASSTIGSGNTIYF.